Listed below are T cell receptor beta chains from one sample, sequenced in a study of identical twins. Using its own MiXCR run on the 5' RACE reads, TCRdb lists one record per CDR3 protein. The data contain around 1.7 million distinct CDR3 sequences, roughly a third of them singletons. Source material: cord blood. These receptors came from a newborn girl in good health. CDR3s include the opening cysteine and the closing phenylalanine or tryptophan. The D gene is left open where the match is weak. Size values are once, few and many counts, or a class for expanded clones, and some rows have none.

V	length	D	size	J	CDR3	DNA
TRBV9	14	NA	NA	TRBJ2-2	CASSVATGAGELFF	TGTGCCAGCAGCGTAGCTACAGGAGCCGGGGAGCTGTTTTTT
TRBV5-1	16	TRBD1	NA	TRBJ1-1	CASSLAKGAQNTEAFF	TGCGCCAGCAGCTTGGCCAAGGGGGCTCAAAACACTGAAGCTTTCTTT
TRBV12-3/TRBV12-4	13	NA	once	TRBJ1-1	CASSFDERTEAFF	TGTGCCAGCAGTTTTGACGAGCGGACTGAAGCTTTCTTT
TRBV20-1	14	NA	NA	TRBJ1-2	CSARVRTGNYGYTF	TGCAGTGCTAGAGTTCGGACGGGGAACTATGGCTACACCTTC
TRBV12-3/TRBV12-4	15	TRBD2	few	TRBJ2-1	CASRPSGSGNNEQFF	TGTGCCAGCAGACCCAGCGGGAGTGGCAACAATGAGCAGTTCTTC
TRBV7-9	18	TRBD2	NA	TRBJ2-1	CASRPNYLAVITYNEQFF	TGTGCCAGCAGGCCTAACTATCTAGCGGTTATTACCTACAATGAGCAGTTCTTC
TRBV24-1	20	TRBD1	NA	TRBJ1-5	CATSDLGWDRLYRGNQPQHF	TGTGCCACCAGTGATTTGGGCTGGGACAGGCTCTATCGGGGCAATCAGCCCCAGCATTTT
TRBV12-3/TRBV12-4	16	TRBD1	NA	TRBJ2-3	CASSPNRGRTTDAQYF	TGTGCCAGCAGTCCAAACAGGGGGCGGACGACAGATGCGCAGTATTTT
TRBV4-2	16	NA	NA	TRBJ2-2	CASSAQRSASTGELFF	TGTGCCAGCAGCGCTCAACGCTCGGCCTCCACCGGGGAGCTGTTTTTT
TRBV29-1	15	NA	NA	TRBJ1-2	CSVVGAGSTYYGYTF	TGCAGCGTTGTGGGGGCGGGTTCCACTTACTATGGCTACACCTTC
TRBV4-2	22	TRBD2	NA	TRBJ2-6	CASSQVIGGLAGVNSGANVLTF	TGTGCCAGCAGCCAAGTAATCGGGGGACTAGCGGGAGTGAACTCTGGGGCCAACGTCCTGACTTTC
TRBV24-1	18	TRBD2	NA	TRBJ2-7	CATSDLPSGRSMGDEQYF	TGTGCCACCAGTGATTTACCTAGCGGGAGGTCAATGGGGGATGAGCAGTACTTC
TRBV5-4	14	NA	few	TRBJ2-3	CASSLRLRTDTQYF	TGTGCCAGCAGCTTGCGCCTACGCACAGATACGCAGTATTTT
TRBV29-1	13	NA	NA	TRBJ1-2	CSVGQVPNYGYTF	TGCAGCGTTGGCCAGGTACCTAACTATGGCTACACCTTC
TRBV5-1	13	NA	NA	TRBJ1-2	CASRLAQVDRYTF	TGCGCCAGCAGGTTGGCACAGGTTGACCGCTACACCTTC
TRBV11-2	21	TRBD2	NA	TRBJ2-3	CASSLVSVGLAGGSSTDTQYF	TGTGCCAGCAGCTTAGTTTCGGTCGGACTAGCGGGGGGATCTAGCACAGATACGCAGTATTTT
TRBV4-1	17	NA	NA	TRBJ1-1	CASSHHHEASQNTEAFF	TGCGCCAGCAGCCACCACCACGAGGCCAGCCAAAACACTGAAGCTTTCTTT
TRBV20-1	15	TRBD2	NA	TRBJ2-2	CSAKRSGRITGELFF	TGCAGTGCTAAGCGTAGCGGGAGAATCACCGGGGAGCTGTTTTTT
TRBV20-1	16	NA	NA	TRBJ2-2	CSARGGRGSNTGELFF	TGCAGTGCTAGAGGGGGCCGAGGGAGTAATACCGGGGAGCTGTTTTTT
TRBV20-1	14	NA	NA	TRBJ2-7	CSALRTASSYEQYF	TGCAGTGCCTTGAGGACAGCGAGCTCCTACGAGCAGTACTTC
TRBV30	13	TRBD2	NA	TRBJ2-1	CAWAGLANNEQFF	TGTGCCTGGGCGGGACTAGCGAACAATGAGCAGTTCTTC
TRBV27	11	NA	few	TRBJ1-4	CASASNEKLFF	TGTGCCAGTGCTAGTAATGAAAAACTGTTTTTT
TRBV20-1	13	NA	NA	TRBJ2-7	CSASFDSLYEQYF	TGCAGTGCTAGCTTTGACAGCCTCTACGAGCAGTACTTC
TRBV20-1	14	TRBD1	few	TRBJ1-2	CRGAVTGWLEGYTF	TGCCGAGGGGCAGTGACAGGGTGGTTGGAGGGCTACACCTTC
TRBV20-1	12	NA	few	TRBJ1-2	CSATDSSYGYTF	TGCAGTGCCACCGATTCTTCCTATGGCTACACCTTC
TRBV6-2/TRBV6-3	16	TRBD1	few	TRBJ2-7	CASSDLGTGGTYEQYF	TGTGCCAGCAGTGACCTAGGGACAGGGGGCACCTACGAGCAGTACTTC
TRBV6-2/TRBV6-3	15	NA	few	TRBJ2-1	CASSYRLPGINEQFF	TGTGCCAGCAGTTACAGACTACCGGGGATAAATGAGCAGTTCTTC
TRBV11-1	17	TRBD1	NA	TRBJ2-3	CASSPIPGQGAVDTQYF	TGTGCCAGCAGCCCCATTCCGGGACAGGGGGCTGTTGATACGCAGTATTTT
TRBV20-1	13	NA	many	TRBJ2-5	CSAVGQFQETQYF	TGCAGTGCCGTCGGACAGTTCCAAGAGACCCAGTACTTC
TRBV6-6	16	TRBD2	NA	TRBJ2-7	CASSFFSSGGGYEQYF	TGTGCCAGCAGTTTTTTTTCTAGCGGGGGAGGCTACGAGCAGTACTTC
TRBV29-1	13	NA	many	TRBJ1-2	CSVDGGPNYGYTF	TGCAGCGTTGACGGGGGCCCTAACTATGGCTACACCTTC
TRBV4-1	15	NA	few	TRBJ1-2	CASSQEGLSGSGYTF	TGCGCCAGCAGCCAAGAAGGGTTATCAGGTAGTGGCTACACCTTC
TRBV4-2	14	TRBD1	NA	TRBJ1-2	CASSQVDRRDGYTF	TGTGCCAGCAGCCAAGTGGACAGGCGGGATGGCTACACCTTC